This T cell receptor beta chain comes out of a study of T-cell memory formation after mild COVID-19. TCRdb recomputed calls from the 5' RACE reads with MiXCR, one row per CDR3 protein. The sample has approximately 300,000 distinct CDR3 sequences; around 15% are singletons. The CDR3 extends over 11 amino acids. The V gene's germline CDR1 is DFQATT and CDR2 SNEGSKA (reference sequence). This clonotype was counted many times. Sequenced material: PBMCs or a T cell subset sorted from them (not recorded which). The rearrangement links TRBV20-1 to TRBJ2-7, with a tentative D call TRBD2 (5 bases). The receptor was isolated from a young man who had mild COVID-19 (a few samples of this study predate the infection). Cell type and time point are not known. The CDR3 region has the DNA TGCCGTCTCCGGACTCTCTACGAGCAGTACTTC. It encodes CRLRTLYEQYF.